Listed here are 15 T cell receptor beta chains from one sample, sequenced in a study of cytomegalovirus exposure and HLA in healthy donors. Measured with immunoSEQ multiplex PCR; TCRdb has only the in-frame clones, and not every one. There are about 140,000 clones in the sample; about 91% occur only once, and over 6.5% lies in the top ten. Sequencing used PBMCs. All receptors come from a woman aged 18-29 years in good health and CMV-seropositive.

This clone occurred many times. The chain employs TRBV27 and TRBJ1-6, with a possible D match to TRBD1 (5 bases). This CDR3 is 15 amino acids long. The V gene's germline CDR1 is MNHEY and CDR2 SMNVEV (reference sequence). V was trimmed by 0 bases and J by 8 bases, leaving 11 bases between them. CDR3 nucleotide sequence: TGTGCCAGCAGTTTATCACGGGGAGGGGATTCACCCCTCCACTTT. Protein sequence: CASSLSRGGDSPLHF.

This sequence joins TRBV19 and TRBJ2-5, with 7 bases aligning to TRBD1. CDR1 and CDR2 (germline): LNHDA, SQIVND (reference sequence). The CDR3 has 14 amino acids. J gave up 1 base and V 8 bases, and 7 bases lay outside the gene matches. CDR3: CASAQQGSQETQYF. DNA for the CDR3: TGTGCCAGTGCACAACAGGGGAGCCAAGAGACCCAGTACTTC.

The chain carries TRBV19 and TRBJ2-2, with D possibly matching TRBD2 (5 bases). This CDR3 has 14 amino acids. Between the trimmed V and J ends, which lost 3 bases and 6 bases, there was a span of 11 bases. In germline, CDR1 is LNHDA, CDR2 SQIVND (reference sequence). CDR3 nucleotides: TGTGCCAGTAGTATGGGTCTAGCCCCCGGGGAGCTGTTTTTT. This encodes CASSMGLAPGELFF.

The chain links TRBV21-1 to TRBJ2-1; the DNA was not compared with TRBD1, the D call given in the table. TRBV21-1 is tagged as a pseudogene. This CDR3 has 15 residues. The CDR3 spells CASSKVTAVVGEQFF. The CDR3, as DNA: TGTGCCAGCAGCAAAGTCACAGCTGTGGTCGGTGAGCAGTTCTTC.

The CDR3 here is CASSDSEGDEQYF. The CDR3 nucleotides are TGTGCCAGCAGTGATAGCGAGGGCGACGAGCAGTACTTC. The chain joins TRBV6-4 to TRBJ2-7; TRBD2 might be the D (5 bases). The CDR3 covers 13 residues. V lost 3 bases to trimming and J lost 5 bases, with 11 bases between them. Germline values: CDR1 MRHNA, CDR2 SNTAGT.

The sample holds a few counts of this clone. The V gene is TRBV5-1, the J gene TRBJ2-2, with a weak D call TRBD2 (6 bases). V was cut by 1 base and J by 6 bases, with 10 bases left in between. This CDR3 region has 14 residues. The germline V gene has CDR1 SGHRS and CDR2 YFSETQ. The CDR3 DNA sequence: TGCGCCAGCAGCTTGAAGGGCGGGGCCGGGGAGCTGTTTTTT. This gives the protein CASSLKGGAGELFF.

V usage is TRBV4-3 and J usage is TRBJ2-1, with 8 nucleotides matching TRBD2. CDR3 length: 16 residues. Germline V gene sequence: CDR1 LGHNA, CDR2 YSLEER. V shed 1 base and J 7 bases; nucleotides not matched to a gene: 9. For the CDR3, the DNA is TGCGCCAGCAGCCAAGTTTTGGGGGGCGGGAGGAATGAGCAGTTCTTC. Its protein is CASSQVLGGGRNEQFF.

The V and J genes are TRBV9 and TRBJ1-6; a weak D match, TRBD1 (5 bases). Germline V CDR1 and CDR2: SGDLS, YYNGEE. The germline V and J ends were trimmed by 5 bases and 9 bases, with 15 bases remaining between them. The CDR3 runs 14 residues. CDR3 sequence reads: CASSSGSSLSPLHF. The CDR3, as DNA: TGTGCCAGCAGTTCAGGGTCCTCACTTTCACCCCTCCACTTT.

J is TRBJ2-1 and V is TRBV27; a weak D match, TRBD2 (6 bases). Trimming removed 4 bases from V and 3 bases from J, with 7 bases in between. This CDR3 region has 13 residues. Per germline, CDR1 MNHEY and CDR2 SMNVEV (reference sequence). CDR3 in DNA: TGTGCCAGCAGTTCGGGACTCTACAATGAGCAGTTCTTC. Translating gives CASSSGLYNEQFF.

The chain couples TRBV6-6 to TRBJ2-3; D ambiguous. Per the germline V gene, CDR1 is MNHNY and CDR2 is SVGAGI (reference sequence). This CDR3 has 12 amino acids. The V end lost 7 bases, the J end lost 4 bases, and 9 bases lay between the germline ends. Written as DNA, the CDR3 is TGTGCCAGCACCTTTTCCCCAGATACGCAGTATTTT. The encoded protein is CASTFSPDTQYF.

This clone has more than one count but fewer than ten. The chain employs TRBV7-3 and TRBJ2-7; D is undetermined. There are 13 residues in the CDR3. The V end was cut by 0 bases, the J end by 5 bases, with 8 bases between. Germline lookup yields CDR1 SGHTA and CDR2 FQGTGA. CDR3 nucleotides: TGTGCCAGCAGCTTAACGGGCGTGAACGAGCAGTACTTC. Protein product: CASSLTGVNEQYF.

CDR3 amino acids: CASSVDQRGSSNTGELFF. The CDR3 nucleotides read TGTGCCAGCAGCGTAGATCAGCGGGGCTCCTCGAACACCGGGGAGCTGTTTTTT. The chain employs TRBV9 and TRBJ2-2, with 7 bases fitting TRBD2. With V trimmed by 0 bases and J by 0 bases, 8 bases remained unmatched. CDR1 SGDLS and CDR2 YYNGEE come from the germline V gene. This CDR3 is built from 18 residues.

V gene TRBV28 combines with J gene TRBJ1-5, with D tentatively TRBD1 (6 bases). This CDR3 is built from 15 residues. V lost 8 bases and J 3 bases, leaving 17 bases between the germline ends. Germline assignment: CDR1 MDHEN and CDR2 SYDVKM. The CDR3, as DNA: TGTGCCAGCCCTCCCAGGGGCCACTCCAATCAGCCCCAGCATTTT. Its translation: CASPPRGHSNQPQHF. The entire variable domain, with the rest obtained from reference TRBV28 and TRBJ1-5, is as follows: DVKVTQSSRYLVKRTGEKVFLECVQDMDHENMFWYRQDPGLGLRLIYFSYDVKMKEKGDIPEGYSVSREKKERFSLILESASTNQTSMYLCASPPRGHSNQPQHFGDGTRLSIL.

V is TRBV7-2 and J is TRBJ2-2, with D possibly matching TRBD2 (7 bases). The CDR3 contains 16 residues. Trimming took off 7 bases at V and 1 base at J, with 16 bases between the two ends. In germline, CDR1 is SGHTA, CDR2 FQGNSA. The CDR3 reads CASTKQAGQNTGELFF. The DNA for the CDR3 is TGTGCCAGCACCAAACAAGCGGGACAGAACACCGGGGAGCTGTTTTTT. The variable domain in full, completed from reference TRBV7-2 and TRBJ2-2, reads GAGVSQSPSNKVTEKGKDVELRCDPISGHTALYWYRQSLGQGLEFLIYFQGNSAPDKSGLPSDRFSAERTGGSVSTLTIQRTQQEDSAVYLCASTKQAGQNTGELFFGEGSRLTVL.

The chain carries TRBV30 and TRBJ2-1; TRBD1 matches 8 bases. Germline V lookup: CDR1 GTSNPN, CDR2 SVGIG (reference sequence). The CDR3 is 14 residues long. V lost 3 bases and J lost 2; bases outside the gene matches: 3. Written as DNA, the CDR3 is TGTGCCTGGAGCAGGGGACAGGCCTACAATGAGCAGTTCTTC. This sequence encodes CAWSRGQAYNEQFF.